Listed here are 28 T cell receptor beta chains from one sample, sequenced in a study of cytomegalovirus exposure and HLA in healthy donors. In the PCR, 60 Vbeta and 13 Jbeta primers were used. Profiling relied on immunoSEQ multiplex PCR, and the TCRdb table lists in-frame clones only, not all of them. The sample holds 150,000 to 200,000 clones, about three quarters seen once. Material: PBMCs. Receptor source: a woman in her thirties or forties in good health and CMV-seronegative.

V and J are TRBV30 and TRBJ2-5; TRBD2 is a possible D gene (6 bases). V lost 3 bases and J lost 5, with 13 bases in between. This CDR3 region has 13 residues. Per the germline V gene, CDR1 is GTSNPN and CDR2 is SVGIG (reference sequence). CDR3 sequence reads: CAWRSAAGETQYF. CDR3 sequence (DNA): TGTGCCTGGAGGAGCGCGGCGGGGGAGACCCAGTACTTC.

The rearrangement links TRBV2 to TRBJ2-1; 7 bases fit TRBD2. Losses at the gene ends were 3 bases for V and 9 bases for J; bases not matched to a gene: 11. From germline, CDR1 is SNHLY and CDR2 FYNNEI. The CDR3 covers 15 residues. CDR3 nucleotide sequence: TGTGCCAGCAGTGACGCGAGGGGCGGGAGAGGTGAGCAGTTCTTC. Protein sequence: CASSDARGGRGEQFF.

The gene calls are TRBV7-3 and TRBJ2-6; D not certain. Germline V gene lookup returns CDR1 SGHTA and CDR2 FQGTGA. The CDR3 is 15 residues long. V was pared by 2 bases and J by 0 bases, with 5 bases between. CDR3 coding DNA: TGTGCCAGCAGCTTAGTACTCTCTGGGGCCAACGTCCTGACTTTC. Translated, it gives CASSLVLSGANVLTF.

The chain links TRBV11-2 to TRBJ2-7; 9 bases map to TRBD1. Germline V CDR1 and CDR2: SGHAT, FQNNGV. V gave up 1 base and J gave up 4 bases; unmatched junction bases: 11. CDR3 length: 17 residues. The CDR3 here is CASSLGWGQGGSYEQYF. CDR3 DNA sequence: TGTGCCAGCAGCTTAGGATGGGGACAGGGAGGGTCGTACGAGCAGTACTTC.

The rearrangement joins TRBV10-3 to TRBJ2-5, with a possible D match to TRBD2 (5 bases). Germline V gene lookup returns CDR1 ENHRY and CDR2 SYGVKD. The CDR3 has 12 amino acids. Deletions cut 8 bases from V and 7 bases from J, with 14 bases between. The CDR3 is CAILEPGSTQYF. CDR3 sequence (DNA): TGTGCCATCCTGGAGCCGGGGTCGACCCAGTACTTC.

This clone was observed a few times. This chain connects TRBV18 to TRBJ1-1; D possibly corresponds to TRBD1 (6 bases). Germline V gene lookup returns CDR1 KGHSH and CDR2 LQKENI. Trimming left V 3 bases short and J 6 bases short, with 11 bases between. The CDR3 loop spans 13 amino acids. CDR3 protein: CASSPSGQAEAFF. The CDR3 nucleotides read TGTGCCAGCTCACCTTCGGGACAAGCTGAAGCTTTCTTT.

The J gene is TRBJ1-5, the V gene TRBV10-3; 7 bases align to TRBD1. After removal of 4 bases from V and 7 bases from J, the junction contained 7 bases not matched to a gene. This CDR3 is 14 amino acids long. Germline V gene lookup returns CDR1 ENHRY and CDR2 SYGVKD. The CDR3 loop reads CAISADRVGQPQHF. Here the CDR3 DNA reads TGTGCCATCAGTGCTGACAGGGTAGGCCAGCCCCAGCATTTT.

This chain links TRBV4-3 with TRBJ1-3; no firm D call. CDR3 length: 16 residues. V was clipped by 0 bases and J by 4 bases, with 13 bases between them. Germline lookup yields CDR1 LGHNA and CDR2 YSLEER. CDR3 coding DNA: TGCGCCAGCAGCCAAGATCCACACCGATCGGGAAACACCATATATTTT. Amino acids: CASSQDPHRSGNTIYF.

J is TRBJ2-5 and V is TRBV2; 7 nucleotides agree with TRBD2. From germline, CDR1 is SNHLY and CDR2 FYNNEI. The CDR3 sequence is 14 residues long. Germline trimming cut 7 bases from V and 3 bases from J; bases unmatched to any gene: 8. CDR3 in DNA: TGTGCCAGCAATGGGAGGGGTTGGGAAGAGACCCAGTACTTC. Protein: CASNGRGWEETQYF.

The V and J genes are TRBV27 and TRBJ1-5; D is unresolved. V lost 6 bases, J lost 1 base, and 16 bases lay in between. The CDR3 length is 16 residues. From germline, CDR1 is MNHEY and CDR2 SMNVEV (reference sequence). The CDR3 here is CASSHARGSSNQPQHF. The CDR3 DNA is TGTGCCAGCAGCCACGCCCGGGGTAGCAGCAATCAGCCCCAGCATTTT.

The chain joins TRBV5-8 to TRBJ1-2, with TRBD1 matching 7 bases. Trimming at V came to 3 bases and at J to 6 bases, leaving 11 bases not matched to a gene. The CDR3 totals 15 residues. Germline V gene lookup returns CDR1 SGHTS and CDR2 YDEGEE. The CDR3 bases are TGTGCCAGCAGCTACAAGGGGGCAGGCGTCGATGGCTACACCTTC. Translated: CASSYKGAGVDGYTF.

This CDR3 reads CASSGSGPTTGELFF. In DNA, the CDR3 is TGTGCCAGCAGTGGTTCAGGGCCTACAACGGGGGAGCTGTTTTTT. The rearrangement uses TRBV25-1 and TRBJ2-2; maybe TRBD1 (5 bases). CDR1 MGHDK and CDR2 SYGVNS come from the germline V gene. Deletions cut 4 bases from V and 8 bases from J, with 17 bases between. CDR3 length: 15 amino acids. The variable domain in full, completed from reference TRBV25-1 and TRBJ2-2, reads EADIYQTPRYLVIGTGKKITLECSQTMGHDKMYWYQQDPGMELHLIHYSYGVNSTEKGDLSSESTVSRIRTEHFPLTLESARPSHTSQYLCASSGSGPTTGELFFGEGSRLTVL.

CDR3 nucleotide sequence: TGTGCCAGCAGCGATAAGGGACAGGGTGGCACTGAAGCTTTCTTT. Amino acid sequence: CASSDKGQGGTEAFF. This chain connects TRBV2 to TRBJ1-1; 9 positions agree with TRBD1. CDR1 and CDR2 from the germline V gene are SNHLY and FYNNEI. This CDR3 contains 15 residues. V lost 6 bases, J lost 4 bases, and 9 bases stayed unmatched.

Remarks on this clone: This specimen includes other DNA sequences encoding the same CDR3. This chain connects TRBV11-3 to TRBJ1-1, with 9 bases matching TRBD1. CDR1 is SGHNT and CDR2 is YENEEA in the germline V gene. CDR3 length equals 15 residues. With V trimmed by 5 bases and J by 1 base, 5 bases remained unmatched. The CDR3 bases are TGTGCCAGCAGCCTTTGGGACAGGGCGAACACTGAAGCTTTCTTT. Translating it yields CASSLWDRANTEAFF.

V gene TRBV9 combines with J gene TRBJ1-2; possibly TRBD1 for D (5 bases). The CDR3 loop spans 13 amino acids. Germline V gene data show CDR1 as SGDLS and CDR2 as YYNGEE. The V end lost 0 bases, the J end lost 4 bases, and 7 bases lay between the germline ends. The CDR3 DNA reads TGTGCCAGCAGCGTAGGGGGGGGCTATGGCTACACCTTC. Translating it yields CASSVGGGYGYTF.

This clone was picked up a small number of times. The rearrangement links TRBV11-3 to TRBJ2-1; 8 bases are shared with TRBD2. The J segment lost 8 bases and the V segment lost 5 bases, leaving 17 bases of the junction unmatched. This CDR3 contains 17 residues. Germline lookup yields CDR1 SGHNT and CDR2 YENEEA. This chain's CDR3 is CASSPRLGGEGRYEQFF. DNA of the CDR3: TGTGCCAGCAGCCCTCGCCTCGGGGGGGAGGGCCGGTATGAGCAGTTCTTC.

This sequence joins TRBV5-6 and TRBJ2-5; TRBD1 might be the D (5 bases). The CDR3 is made up of 14 amino acids. V lost 1 base, J lost 3 bases, and 10 bases lay in between. From germline, CDR1 is SGHDT and CDR2 YYEEEE. The CDR3 DNA reads as TGTGCCAGCAGCTTGCTGGGGCAAAAAGAGACCCAGTACTTC. This encodes CASSLLGQKETQYF.

The V gene is TRBV11-3, the J gene TRBJ2-1, with a weak D call TRBD2 (6 bases). The CDR3 totals 14 residues. V was pared by 6 bases and J by 4 bases, with 13 bases between. Germline CDR1 reads SGHNT; CDR2 reads YENEEA. CDR3 DNA sequence: TGTGCCAGCAGGGGGACTTCCCCATACAATGAGCAGTTCTTC. This codes for CASRGTSPYNEQFF.

The chain uses TRBV7-2 and TRBJ1-2, with D possibly matching TRBD1 (5 bases). CDR1 and CDR2 from the germline V gene are SGHTA and FQGNSA. Trimming cost V 5 bases and J 4 bases, with 14 bases left between them. The CDR3 consists of 14 residues. The CDR3 reads CASSPRGGTYGYTF. In DNA, the CDR3 is TGTGCCAGCAGCCCACGGGGGGGAACCTATGGCTACACCTTC.

This clone has more than one count but fewer than ten. The rearrangement joins TRBV6-5 to TRBJ2-3; 8 nucleotides align to TRBD2. CDR1 and CDR2 (germline): MNHEY, SVGAGI. Trimming took 6 bases from V and 3 from J; bases not matched to a gene: 8. The CDR3 runs 15 residues. The CDR3 protein is CASRAQGLGTDTQYF. The CDR3 DNA reads as TGTGCCAGCAGAGCCCAGGGACTAGGGACAGATACGCAGTATTTT.

The CDR3 nucleotides are TGTGCCAGCAGTGAATCCTATGACAGGGGTGGCTACACCTTC. Translating gives CASSESYDRGGYTF. The chain uses TRBV6-1 and TRBJ1-2; 8 positions agree with TRBD1. With 2 bases clipped from V and 7 bases from J, the junction kept 6 bases outside the gene matches. This CDR3 has 14 residues. In germline, CDR1 is MNHNS, CDR2 SASEGT.

This rearrangement joins TRBV7-2 to TRBJ1-5; D gene unclear. CDR3 length: 15 amino acids. The germline CDR1 and CDR2 sequences are SGHTA and FQGNSA. The germline V and J ends were trimmed by 4 bases and 0 bases, with 10 bases remaining between them. The CDR3 region has the DNA TGTGCCAGCAGCTCCCTTGGCTTTAGCAATCAGCCCCAGCATTTT. It translates to CASSSLGFSNQPQHF.

The chain links TRBV19 to TRBJ2-1, with D possibly matching TRBD2 (5 bases). Germline V gives CDR1 LNHDA, CDR2 SQIVND (reference sequence). The CDR3 is 12 amino acids. With 1 base removed from V and 10 bases from J, the gap between germline ends came to 8 bases. The CDR3 reads CASSIAPGEQFF. The DNA of the CDR3 is TGTGCCAGTAGTATAGCCCCGGGGGAGCAGTTCTTC. The full variable domain, rest sourced from reference TRBV19 and TRBJ2-1, is DGGITQSPKYLFRKEGQNVTLSCEQNLNHDAMYWYRQDPGQGLRLIYYSQIVNDFQKGDIAEGYSVSREKKESFPLTVTSAQKNPTAFYLCASSIAPGEQFFGPGTRLTVL.

The chain employs TRBV10-3 and TRBJ2-6; D gene ambiguous. The V gene's germline CDR1 is ENHRY and CDR2 SYGVKD. The CDR3 is 15 residues long. Deletions cut 5 bases from V and 0 bases from J, with 8 bases between. CDR3 sequence reads: CAISLRSSGANVLTF. In DNA, the CDR3 is TGTGCCATCAGTCTGAGGTCCTCTGGGGCCAACGTCCTGACTTTC.

This clone was counted only a few times. The chain links TRBV19 to TRBJ1-3; TRBD1 matches 7 bases. V was clipped by 0 bases and J by 14 bases; unmatched bases: 7. The CDR3 length is 13 residues. The germline CDR1 and CDR2 sequences are LNHDA and SQIVND (reference sequence). CDR3 DNA sequence: TGTGCCAGTAGTATAGACTGGACAGGAGCCTTATATTTT. This translates into CASSIDWTGALYF.

The V and J genes are TRBV15 and TRBJ2-3; 7 nucleotides align to TRBD2. Trimming cost V 0 bases and J 0 bases; bases outside gene matches: 6. Looked up from germline, CDR1 is LNHNV and CDR2 is YYDKDF (reference sequence). CDR3 size: 17 residues. Here the CDR3 DNA reads TGTGCCACCAGCAGAGATCGATCGGGAGGTAGCACAGATACGCAGTATTTT. Translated, it gives CATSRDRSGGSTDTQYF.

This clone was seen a handful of times. The rearrangement uses TRBV25-1 and TRBJ2-1; D unclear. The CDR3 runs 13 residues. Germline CDR1 MGHDK, CDR2 SYGVNS. Trimming shortened V by 2 bases and J by 7 bases, and 9 bases separated the two germline ends. DNA for the CDR3: TGTGCCAGCAGTGAAGGCCTCTGGAATGAGCAGTTCTTC. This translates into CASSEGLWNEQFF.

The chain couples TRBV5-6 to TRBJ1-1, with no clear D. Trimming pared 1 base from V and 5 bases from J, leaving 6 bases between. CDR1 SGHDT and CDR2 YYEEEE come from the germline V gene. This CDR3 is 12 amino acids long. The CDR3 loop reads CASSLRWTEAFF. The DNA of the CDR3 is TGTGCCAGCAGCTTGCGGTGGACTGAAGCTTTCTTT.